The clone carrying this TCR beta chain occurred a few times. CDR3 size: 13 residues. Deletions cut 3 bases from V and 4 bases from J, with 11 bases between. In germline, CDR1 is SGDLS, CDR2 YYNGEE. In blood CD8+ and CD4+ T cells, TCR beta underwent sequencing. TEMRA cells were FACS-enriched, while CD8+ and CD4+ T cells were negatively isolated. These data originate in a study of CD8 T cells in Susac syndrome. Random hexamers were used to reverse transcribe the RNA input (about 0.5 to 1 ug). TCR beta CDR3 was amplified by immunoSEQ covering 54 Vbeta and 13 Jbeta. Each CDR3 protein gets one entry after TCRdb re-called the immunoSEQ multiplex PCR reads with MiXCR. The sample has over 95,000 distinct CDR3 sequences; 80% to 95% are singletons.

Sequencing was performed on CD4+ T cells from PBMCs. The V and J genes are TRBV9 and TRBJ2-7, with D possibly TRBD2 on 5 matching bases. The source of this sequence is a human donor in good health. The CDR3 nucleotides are TGTGCCAGCAGCGATGGTCCGGGGTACGAGCAGTACTTC. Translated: CASSDGPGYEQYF.